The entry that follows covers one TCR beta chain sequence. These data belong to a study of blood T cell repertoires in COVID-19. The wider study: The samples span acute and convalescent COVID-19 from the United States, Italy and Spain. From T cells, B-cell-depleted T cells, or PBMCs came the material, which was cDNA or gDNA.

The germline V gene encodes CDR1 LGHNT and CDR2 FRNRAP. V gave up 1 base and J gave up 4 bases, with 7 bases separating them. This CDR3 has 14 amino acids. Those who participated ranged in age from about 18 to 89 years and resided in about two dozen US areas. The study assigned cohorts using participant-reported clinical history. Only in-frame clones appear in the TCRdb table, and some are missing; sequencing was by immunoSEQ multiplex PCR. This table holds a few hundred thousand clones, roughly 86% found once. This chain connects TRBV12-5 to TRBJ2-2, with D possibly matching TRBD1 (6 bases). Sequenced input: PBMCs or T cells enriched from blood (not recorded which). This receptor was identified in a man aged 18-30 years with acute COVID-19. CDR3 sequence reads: CASGLAGVTGELFF. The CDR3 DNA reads TGTGCTAGTGGTTTGGCAGGGGTCACCGGGGAGCTGTTTTTT.